This entry concerns a single TCR beta chain. Its antigen is unidentified. The method was immunoSEQ multiplex PCR; TCRdb's version includes in-frame clones alone and lacks a portion of them. The table shows over 75,000 clones, with approximately 90% occurring only once. The data belong to a study of OX40 agonist ivuxolimab in advanced cancers. In the study overall: Patients received ivuxolimab, an intravenous treatment, every 2 weeks at 0.01 to 10 mg/kg. Three patients responded partially, comprising one with hepatocellular carcinoma and two with cutaneous melanoma.

V shed 2 bases and J 8 bases; nucleotides not matched to a gene: 6. From germline, CDR1 is SGHTA and CDR2 FQGTGA. The CDR3 is 14 residues long. Drawing of blood for sampling happened at baseline, at cycle 4 day 1, and at cycle 7 day 1. Study-level points and caveats: Among some nonresponders, normalized T-cell clonal expansion was also low.

This TCR came from an adult with an advanced solid tumor such as melanoma, head and neck, liver or kidney cancer. This sequence joins TRBV7-3 and TRBJ2-3; TRBD1 agrees at 8 bases. The sample here was CD4+ or CD8+ T cells sorted from blood, taken in a trial of the OX40 agonist ivuxolimab. The CDR3 loop reads CASSLFAGGATQYF. Written as DNA, the CDR3 is TGTGCCAGCAGCTTATTTGCAGGGGGCGCTACGCAGTATTTT.